This T cell receptor beta chain was found in a study of shared clonotypes between healthy human individuals. The CDR3 contains 15 residues. V lost 3 bases to trimming and J lost 5 bases, with 13 bases between them. Germline V gives CDR1 SGHAT, CDR2 FQNNGV. Method: immunoSEQ multiplex PCR; TCRdb's copy keeps in-frame clones and lacks some. This sample yields 2 million to 2.5 million clones, of which more than 80% are seen a single time; under 0.45% belongs to the top ten. Notes on the study in general: In the sorted subsets, rarefaction showed sequencing was incomplete despite large depth. Generation of non-shared clonotypes was less probable than generation of clonotypes shared by all four donors. The donor pool, a small one, limited the genetic and exposure-history diversity represented.

In regard to this clone: The antigen is undetermined.

Donors were healthy HIV-negative adults without recent acute infections or vaccinations. The V gene is TRBV11-2, the J gene TRBJ2-2, with D tentatively TRBD2 (6 bases). Input material: naive CD4+ T cells from PBMCs. Subset noted: CD45RA+ positively selected. This TCR came from a man between 18 and 29 years old in good health. Some clones in this sample may be carry-over from other donors' samples. In DNA, the CDR3 is TGTGCCAGCAGCTTGTGGCTAGGAGGGACCGGGGAGCTGTTTTTT. Translation: CASSLWLGGTGELFF.